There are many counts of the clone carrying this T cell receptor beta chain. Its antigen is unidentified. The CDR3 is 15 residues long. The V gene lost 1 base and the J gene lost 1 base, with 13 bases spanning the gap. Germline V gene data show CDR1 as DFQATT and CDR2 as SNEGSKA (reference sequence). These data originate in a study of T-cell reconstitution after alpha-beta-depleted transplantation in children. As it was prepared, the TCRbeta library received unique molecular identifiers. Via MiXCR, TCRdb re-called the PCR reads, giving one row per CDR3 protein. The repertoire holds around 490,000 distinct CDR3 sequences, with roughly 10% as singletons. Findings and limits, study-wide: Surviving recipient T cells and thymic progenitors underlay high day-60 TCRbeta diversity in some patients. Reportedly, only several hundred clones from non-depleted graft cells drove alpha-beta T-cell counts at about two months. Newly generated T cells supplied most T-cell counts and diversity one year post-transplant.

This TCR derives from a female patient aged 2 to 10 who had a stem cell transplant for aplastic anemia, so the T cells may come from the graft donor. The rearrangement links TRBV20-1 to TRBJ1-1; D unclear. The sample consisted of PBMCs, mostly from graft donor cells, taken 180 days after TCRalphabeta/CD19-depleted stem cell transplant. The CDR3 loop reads CSARGVLTPNTEAFF. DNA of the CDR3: TGCAGTGCTAGAGGGGTTTTGACCCCGAACACTGAAGCTTTCTTT.